These 11 T cell receptor beta chains originate from one sample sequenced in a study of T cells in Graves' hyperthyroidism and ophthalmopathy. Amplification of TCR beta CDR3 regions was performed using RNA transcripts as template. First-round RT-PCR targeting the TCR CDR3 was performed with the HTBI primer set. Via MiXCR, TCRdb re-called the multiplex PCR reads, giving one row per CDR3 protein. The sample holds around 600,000 distinct CDR3 sequences, more than 12% seen once. Sequences were obtained from blood. All receptors derive from a woman between 45 and 60 years old with Graves' ophthalmopathy.

This chain connects TRBV5-5 to TRBJ2-7; D not resolved. The CDR3 has 13 amino acids. Trimming took off 7 bases at V and 2 bases at J, with 13 bases between the two ends. The germline V gene encodes CDR1 SGHKS and CDR2 YYEKEE (reference sequence). The CDR3 spells CASSQGFPYEQYF. For the CDR3, the DNA is TGTGCCAGCTCCCAAGGATTTCCCTACGAGCAGTACTTC. Full variable domain (remainder filled in from reference TRBV5-5 and TRBJ2-7): DAGVTQSPTHLIKTRGQQVTLRCSPISGHKSVSWYQQVLGQGPQFIFQYYEKEERGRGNFPDRFSARQFPNYSSELNVNALLLGDSALYLCASSQGFPYEQYFGPGTRLTVT.

This clonotype has ten or more counts. The J gene is TRBJ2-7, the V gene TRBV18; D is possibly TRBD1 (5 bases). The CDR3 contains 15 residues. Trimming took 6 bases from V and 3 from J, leaving 18 bases between them. In germline, CDR1 is KGHSH, CDR2 LQKENI. The CDR3 DNA reads TGTGCCAGCTCGTCAACGCAGGGATTTGACTACGAGCAGTACTTC. This sequence encodes CASSSTQGFDYEQYF.

The rearrangement uses TRBV24-1 and TRBJ2-3; 10 bases align to TRBD2. Trimming removed 1 base from V and 1 base from J; junction bases left unmatched: 13. CDR3 length: 20 amino acids. Germline V gene sequence: CDR1 KGHDR, CDR2 SFDVKD. The CDR3 loop is CATSDLSPDPTSGGTDTQYF. CDR3 DNA: TGTGCCACCAGTGATTTATCCCCCGACCCCACTAGCGGGGGCACAGATACGCAGTATTTT.

This clonotype was counted ten times or more. This chain links TRBV6-1 with TRBJ2-7; TRBD1 or TRBD2 may be the D gene (5 bases each). V shed 8 bases and J shed 2 bases, with 16 bases lying between them. CDR3 length: 14 amino acids. Germline CDR1 reads MNHNS; CDR2 reads SASEGT. CDR3 nucleotides: TGTGCCAGCGCATTTAACGGGGCCCCCTACGAGCAGTACTTC. Amino acids: CASAFNGAPYEQYF.

V gene TRBV7-9 combines with J gene TRBJ2-7; unclear D gene. The germline gives CDR1 SEHNR, CDR2 FQNEAQ (reference sequence). The CDR3 contains 12 residues. V was trimmed by 5 bases and J by 2 bases, leaving 7 bases between them. The CDR3 sequence is CASSPWTYEQYF. CDR3 DNA: TGTGCCAGCAGCCCCTGGACCTACGAGCAGTACTTC.

Notes on this clonotype: A much larger clone is a single base away; this may be a read error. This chain connects TRBV20-1 to TRBJ1-6; maybe TRBD1 (6 bases). V lost 0 bases and J 10 bases, leaving 10 bases between the germline ends. Germline V gene lookup returns CDR1 DFQATT and CDR2 SNEGSKA (reference sequence). This CDR3 is 13 amino acids long. The CDR3 reads CSARDRGFSPLHF. The CDR3 DNA follows: TGCAGTGCTAGAGATAGGGGGTTCTCACCCCTCCACTTT.

This sequence joins TRBV4-3 and TRBJ1-4; TRBD1 might be the D (6 bases). V was cut by 3 bases and J by 4 bases, with 12 bases left in between. Germline V gene lookup returns CDR1 LGHNA and CDR2 YSLEER. The CDR3 totals 15 residues. CDR3 amino acids: CASSHLTGDNEKLFF. CDR3 DNA sequence: TGCGCCAGCAGCCATTTGACAGGAGATAATGAAAAACTGTTTTTT.

The chain has TRBV28 and TRBJ1-2, with a tentative D call TRBD1 (6 bases). The V gene lost 2 bases and the J gene lost 8 bases, with 12 bases spanning the gap. The CDR3 contains 13 residues. CDR1 is MDHEN, CDR2 SYDVKM, per germline. CDR3 DNA sequence: TGTGCCAGCAGTTTAAGGCAGGGGATCGGCTACACCTTC. Encoded protein: CASSLRQGIGYTF.

There are many counts of this clonotype. The chain recombines TRBV7-9 with TRBJ2-1, with 7 positions matching TRBD1. This CDR3 is built from 15 residues. The germline CDR1 and CDR2 sequences are SEHNR and FQNEAQ (reference sequence). The V segment lost 8 bases and the J segment 6 bases; nucleotides outside the gene matches: 13. CDR3 sequence reads: CASRDLGTEINEQFF. CDR3 coding DNA: TGTGCCAGCCGGGATCTCGGGACAGAAATCAATGAGCAGTTCTTC. The whole variable domain, filled in from reference TRBV7-9 and TRBJ2-1, reads DTGVSQNPRHKITKRGQNVTFRCDPISEHNRLYWYRQTLGQGPEFLTYFQNEAQLEKSRLLSDRFSAERPKGSFSTLEIQRTEQGDSAMYLCASRDLGTEINEQFFGPGTRLTVL.

The J gene is TRBJ2-1, the V gene TRBV28; D not resolved. CDR1 and CDR2 from the germline V gene are MDHEN and SYDVKM. CDR3 length equals 12 residues. V was clipped by 8 bases and J by 12 bases, with 17 bases between them. Here the CDR3 reads CASVHLAGGQFF. The CDR3 coding sequence is TGTGCCAGCGTTCATTTGGCTGGCGGGCAGTTCTTC.

This chain links TRBV28 with TRBJ2-7; TRBD1 is a possible D gene (5 bases). Germline CDR1 MDHEN, CDR2 SYDVKM. This CDR3 has 15 residues. V shed 5 bases and J shed 5 bases, with 19 bases lying between them. Here the CDR3 reads CASSEVPDRTNEQYF. The CDR3 nucleotides are TGTGCCAGCAGTGAAGTTCCCGACAGAACTAACGAGCAGTACTTC.